Following are 20 T cell receptor beta chains from one sample sequenced in a study of blood T cell repertoires in COVID-19. Profiling relied on immunoSEQ multiplex PCR, and the TCRdb table lists in-frame clones only, not all of them. The table shows about 310,000 clones, with nearly 90% occurring only once. Specimen: PBMCs or T cells enriched from blood (not recorded which). Receptors originate from a woman between 18 and 29 years old with acute COVID-19.

The chain links TRBV10-1 to TRBJ2-5; the D gene is possibly TRBD2 (7 bases). This CDR3 is 14 amino acids long. CDR1 and CDR2 from the germline V gene are WNHNN and SYGVQD (reference sequence). V dropped 6 bases and J dropped 5 bases, with 16 bases sitting between them. As DNA, the CDR3 is TGCGCCAGCAGCCAAGGGGGGGGCCACGAGACCCAGTACTTC. Protein: CASSQGGGHETQYF.

V and J are TRBV5-1 and TRBJ1-1; 10 nucleotides match TRBD1. Germline V gene lookup returns CDR1 SGHRS and CDR2 YFSETQ. This CDR3 has 14 amino acids. V was clipped by 5 bases and J by 11 bases; unmatched bases: 12. CDR3 residues: CASRGGTGASGAFF. The DNA of the CDR3 is TGCGCCAGCAGGGGTGGGACAGGGGCTTCCGGGGCTTTCTTT.

The V call is TRBV27, the J call TRBJ1-2, with a possible D match to TRBD1 (5 bases). The germline V gene encodes CDR1 MNHEY and CDR2 SMNVEV (reference sequence). The length of the CDR3 is 13 residues. Trimming shortened V by 2 bases and J by 4 bases, and 8 bases separated the two germline ends. This CDR3 reads CASSLRGTYGYTF. The CDR3 DNA reads as TGTGCCAGCAGTTTAAGGGGTACCTATGGCTACACCTTC.

V gene TRBV19 combines with J gene TRBJ2-3, with 10 bases that match TRBD1. The CDR3 extends over 15 amino acids. V was clipped by 6 bases and J by 4 bases; unmatched bases: 7. The V gene's germline CDR1 is LNHDA and CDR2 SQIVND (reference sequence). CDR3 in amino acids: CASRAGQGDADTQYF. As DNA, the CDR3 is TGTGCCAGTAGGGCCGGACAGGGGGACGCAGATACGCAGTATTTT.

This clone came up a few times. This chain joins TRBV5-1 and TRBJ1-1; TRBD1 aligns across 7 bases. J gave up 10 bases and V 0 bases, and 6 bases lay outside the gene matches. Germline assignment: CDR1 SGHRS and CDR2 YFSETQ. CDR3 length equals 13 residues. CDR3 protein: CASSLEQGYGAFF. The CDR3 DNA sequence: TGCGCCAGCAGCTTGGAACAGGGGTATGGAGCTTTCTTT.

The J gene is TRBJ1-3, the V gene TRBV5-4, with TRBD1 matching 7 bases. Per germline, CDR1 SGHNT and CDR2 YYREEE (reference sequence). Trimming cost V 4 bases and J 4 bases; bases outside gene matches: 14. This CDR3 is 17 amino acids long. The CDR3: CASSHRQGKAPGNTIYF. The CDR3 DNA is TGTGCCAGCAGCCACCGACAGGGAAAGGCGCCAGGAAACACCATATATTTT.

The V call is TRBV7-9, the J call TRBJ2-2; weak D call: TRBD2 (6 bases). V was cut by 5 bases and J by 5 bases, with 18 bases left in between. The CDR3 is 16 amino acids. Germline lookup yields CDR1 SEHNR and CDR2 FQNEAQ (reference sequence). CDR3 region: CASSPRGLLGTGELFF. CDR3 coding DNA: TGTGCCAGCAGCCCCCGGGGACTTCTGGGTACCGGGGAGCTGTTTTTT.

The chain couples TRBV14 to TRBJ2-7, with TRBD2 identical over 11 bases. With V trimmed by 2 bases and J by 5 bases, 5 bases remained unmatched. Germline lookup yields CDR1 SGHDN and CDR2 FVKESK. The CDR3 is made up of 15 amino acids. This chain's CDR3 is CASSQSTSGRNEQYF. The CDR3 DNA follows: TGTGCCAGCAGCCAATCCACTAGCGGGAGAAACGAGCAGTACTTC.

This chain uses TRBV25-1 with TRBJ1-1, with TRBD1 matching 8 bases. The CDR3 is 15 amino acids. CDR1 and CDR2 (germline): MGHDK, SYGVNS. Trimming at V came to 2 bases and at J to 1 base, leaving 3 bases not matched to a gene. CDR3 loop: CASSEEGTGNTEAFF. The CDR3 region has the DNA TGTGCCAGCAGTGAAGAAGGGACAGGGAACACTGAAGCTTTCTTT.

The genes are TRBV6-5 and TRBJ1-1; no clear D. CDR1 and CDR2 (germline): MNHEY, SVGAGI. Trimming cost V 2 bases and J 4 bases, with 11 bases left between them. The CDR3 sequence is 14 residues long. The CDR3 DNA reads as TGTGCCAGCAGTTACGAGGGAATAGGCACTGAAGCTTTCTTT. Protein: CASSYEGIGTEAFF.

The rearrangement joins TRBV6-5 to TRBJ2-7, with a tentative D call TRBD1 (5 bases). The CDR3 is 13 residues long. Germline loops: CDR1 MNHEY, CDR2 SVGAGI. V shed 4 bases and J shed 6 bases, with 13 bases lying between them. The CDR3 DNA follows: TGTGCCAGCAGTTTAACAGGAAAGCGCGAGCAGTACTTC. This encodes CASSLTGKREQYF.

The genes are TRBV14 and TRBJ1-2, with D uncertain. Germline CDR1 and CDR2: SGHDN and FVKESK. V lost 2 bases and J 3 bases, leaving 7 bases between the germline ends. The CDR3 has 13 residues. As DNA, the CDR3 is TGTGCCAGCAGCCAACTCACAGACTATGGCTACACCTTC. The encoded protein is CASSQLTDYGYTF.

The rearrangement joins TRBV27 to TRBJ1-6; 8 bases map to TRBD1. Germline CDR1 is MNHEY and CDR2 is SMNVEV (reference sequence). Unmatched junction bases numbered 12, after V lost 5 bases and J lost 6 bases. This CDR3 has 17 residues. The CDR3 sequence: CASSPTKGTGLNSPLHF. The CDR3, as DNA: TGTGCCAGCAGTCCGACGAAGGGGACAGGCCTTAATTCACCCCTCCACTTT.

The J gene is TRBJ1-1, the V gene TRBV6-5; D unclear. Trimming stripped 0 bases from V and 3 bases from J, with 5 bases between. The CDR3 consists of 13 residues. Germline-derived CDR1 and CDR2 are MNHEY and SVGAGI. The CDR3, as DNA: TGTGCCAGCAGTTACTCCCCTTACACTGAAGCTTTCTTT. It encodes CASSYSPYTEAFF.

The rearrangement joins TRBV6-1 to TRBJ2-7, with a possible D match to TRBD1 (5 bases). The length of the CDR3 is 15 residues. V lost 0 bases and J lost 3, with 12 bases in between. The germline CDR1 and CDR2 sequences are MNHNS and SASEGT. CDR3 amino acids: CASSEAQGVFYEQYF. The CDR3 DNA sequence: TGTGCCAGCAGTGAAGCGCAAGGGGTGTTCTACGAGCAGTACTTC.

The sample holds a few counts of this clone. The chain carries TRBV30 and TRBJ2-3; D ambiguous. The CDR3 runs 11 residues. Trimming removed 2 bases at V and 5 bases at J, with 5 bases between. The germline V gene has CDR1 GTSNPN and CDR2 SVGIG (reference sequence). In DNA form, the CDR3 reads TGTGCCTGGAGTCCCAGAGATACGCAGTATTTT. Translating gives CAWSPRDTQYF.

The chain carries TRBV6-5 and TRBJ1-2, with TRBD1 identical over 7 bases. With V trimmed by 2 bases and J by 8 bases, 8 bases remained unmatched. Germline V gene sequence: CDR1 MNHEY, CDR2 SVGAGI. This CDR3 contains 14 residues. The CDR3 DNA follows: TGTGCCAGCAGTTACCGGCCAGGGGGAGGAGGCTACACCTTC. It translates to CASSYRPGGGGYTF.

This clone was seen only once. This chain uses TRBV5-6 with TRBJ1-2; 8 positions match TRBD1. Looked up from germline, CDR1 is SGHDT and CDR2 is YYEEEE. This CDR3 region has 16 residues. The junction had 12 bases not matched to a gene; V was cut back by 4 bases and J by 4 bases. The CDR3 DNA is TGTGCCAGCAGCCCCCGGGACAGGTCGGGAGGCTATGGCTACACCTTC. Translated, it gives CASSPRDRSGGYGYTF.

The chain uses TRBV2 and TRBJ1-2; 7 nucleotides align to TRBD1. Germline V gene data show CDR1 as SNHLY and CDR2 as FYNNEI. This CDR3 is built from 14 residues. V lost 6 bases and J lost 3; bases outside the gene matches: 7. Here the CDR3 DNA reads TGTGCCAGCAGGGAAACCGGGACAGACTATGGCTACACCTTC. It is translated as CASRETGTDYGYTF.

Only a few counts were recorded for this clone. CDR3 nucleotides: TGTGCCAGCTCACCAGTGGGACAGTCGGATGGCTACACCTTC. Translating it yields CASSPVGQSDGYTF. The chain employs TRBV18 and TRBJ1-2; 7 bases are a match to TRBD1. The CDR3 is made up of 14 amino acids. Germline V gene sequence: CDR1 KGHSH, CDR2 LQKENI. J was trimmed by 6 bases and V by 2 bases; bases with no gene match: 6.